This T cell receptor (beta chain) was captured by sequencing in a study of patients and donors after allogeneic stem cell transplantation. TCRdb reanalysed the RT-PCR reads using MiXCR and keeps one entry per CDR3 protein. The sample lists some 6,800 distinct CDR3 sequences; roughly 12% were seen once. Germline V gives CDR1 SGHKS, CDR2 YYEKEE (reference sequence). This CDR3 comprises 17 residues. V shed 2 bases and J 0 bases; nucleotides not matched to a gene: 7. This receptor was identified in a human donor who was either an allogeneic HSCT recipient or a stem cell or donor lymphocyte infusion donor (not recorded which). It is not recorded whose cells these are; they may come from a transplant donor. V and J are TRBV5-5 and TRBJ2-5; 10 bases are a match to TRBD2. Sequenced input: blood, either unsorted or a sorted T cell fraction (not recorded which). The CDR3 DNA reads TGTGCCAGCAGCTTCTTCGCCCTAGCGGGGGACCAAGAGACCCAGTACTTC. Translating gives CASSFFALAGDQETQYF.